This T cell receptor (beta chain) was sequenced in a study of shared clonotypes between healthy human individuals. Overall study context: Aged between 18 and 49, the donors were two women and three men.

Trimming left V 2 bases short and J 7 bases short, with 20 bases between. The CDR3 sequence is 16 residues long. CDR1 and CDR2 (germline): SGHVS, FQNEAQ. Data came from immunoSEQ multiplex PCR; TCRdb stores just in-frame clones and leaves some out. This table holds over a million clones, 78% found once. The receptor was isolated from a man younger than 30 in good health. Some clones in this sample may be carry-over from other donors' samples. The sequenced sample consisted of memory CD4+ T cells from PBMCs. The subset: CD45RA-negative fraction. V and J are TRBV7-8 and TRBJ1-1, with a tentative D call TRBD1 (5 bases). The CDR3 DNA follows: TGTGCCAGCAGCTTAAAATTTGCCGGGGCTACGCTTGAAGCTTTCTTT. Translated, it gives CASSLKFAGATLEAFF.